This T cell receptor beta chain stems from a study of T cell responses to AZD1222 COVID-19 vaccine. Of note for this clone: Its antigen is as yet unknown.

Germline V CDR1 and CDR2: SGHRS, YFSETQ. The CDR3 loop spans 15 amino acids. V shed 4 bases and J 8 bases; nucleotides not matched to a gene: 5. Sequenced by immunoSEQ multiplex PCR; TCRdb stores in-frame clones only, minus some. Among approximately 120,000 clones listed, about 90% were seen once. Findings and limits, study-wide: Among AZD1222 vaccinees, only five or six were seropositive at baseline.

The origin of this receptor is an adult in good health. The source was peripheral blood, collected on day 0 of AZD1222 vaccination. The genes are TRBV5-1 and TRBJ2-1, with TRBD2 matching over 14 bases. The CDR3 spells CASSAGLAGGDEQFF. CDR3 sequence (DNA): TGCGCCAGCAGCGCCGGACTAGCGGGAGGAGATGAGCAGTTCTTC.